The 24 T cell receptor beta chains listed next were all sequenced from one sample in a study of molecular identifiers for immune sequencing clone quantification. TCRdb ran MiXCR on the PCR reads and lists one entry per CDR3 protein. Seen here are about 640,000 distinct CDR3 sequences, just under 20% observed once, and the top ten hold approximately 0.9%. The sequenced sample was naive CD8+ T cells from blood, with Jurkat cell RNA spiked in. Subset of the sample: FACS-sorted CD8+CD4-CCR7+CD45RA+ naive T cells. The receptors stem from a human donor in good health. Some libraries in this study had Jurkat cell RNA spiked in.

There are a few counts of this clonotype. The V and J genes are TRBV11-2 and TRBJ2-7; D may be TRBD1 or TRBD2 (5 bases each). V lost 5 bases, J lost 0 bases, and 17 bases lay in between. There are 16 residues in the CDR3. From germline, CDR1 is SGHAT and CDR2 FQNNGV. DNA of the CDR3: TGTGCCAGCAGCCTCTACGGGACGGTAAGCTCCTACGAGCAGTACTTC. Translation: CASSLYGTVSSYEQYF. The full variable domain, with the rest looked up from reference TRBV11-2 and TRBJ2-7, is EAGVAQSPRYKIIEKRQSVAFWCNPISGHATLYWYQQILGQGPKLLIQFQNNGVVDDSQLPKDRFSAERLKGVDSTLKIQPAKLEDSAVYLCASSLYGTVSSYEQYFGPGTRLTVT.

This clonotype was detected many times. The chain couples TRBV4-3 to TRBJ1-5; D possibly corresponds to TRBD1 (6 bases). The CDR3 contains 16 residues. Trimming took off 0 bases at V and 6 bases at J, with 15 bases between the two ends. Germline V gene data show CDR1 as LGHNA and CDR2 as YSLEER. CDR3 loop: CASSQDWQGLAQPQHF. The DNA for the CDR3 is TGCGCCAGCAGCCAAGATTGGCAGGGGTTGGCTCAGCCCCAGCATTTT.

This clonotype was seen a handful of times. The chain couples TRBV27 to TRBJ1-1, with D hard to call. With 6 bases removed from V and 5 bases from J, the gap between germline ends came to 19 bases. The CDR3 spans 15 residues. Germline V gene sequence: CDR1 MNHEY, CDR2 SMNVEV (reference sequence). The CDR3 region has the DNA TGTGCCAGCAGCCCCCACACCCCATTTGGGACTGAAGCTTTCTTT. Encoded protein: CASSPHTPFGTEAFF.

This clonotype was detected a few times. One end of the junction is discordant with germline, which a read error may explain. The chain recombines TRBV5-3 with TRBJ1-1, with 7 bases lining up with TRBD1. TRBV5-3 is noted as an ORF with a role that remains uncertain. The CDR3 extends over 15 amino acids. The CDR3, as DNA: TGTGCCAGCAGCTTGGACGGGACAGCGAACACTGAAGCTTCCTTT. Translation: CASSLDGTANTEASF.

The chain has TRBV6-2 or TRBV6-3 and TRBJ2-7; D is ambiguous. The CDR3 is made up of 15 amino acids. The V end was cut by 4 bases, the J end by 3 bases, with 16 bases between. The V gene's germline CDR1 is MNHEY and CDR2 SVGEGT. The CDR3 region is CASSLSGVGSYEQYF. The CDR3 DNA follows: TGTGCCAGCAGTTTAAGTGGTGTGGGCAGCTACGAGCAGTACTTC.

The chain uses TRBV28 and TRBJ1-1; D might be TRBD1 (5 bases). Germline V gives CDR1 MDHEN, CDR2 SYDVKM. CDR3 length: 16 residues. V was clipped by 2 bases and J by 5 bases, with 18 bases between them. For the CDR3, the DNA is TGTGCCAGCAGTTTAGGGGCAGGGACGACGATGACTGAAGCTTTCTTT. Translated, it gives CASSLGAGTTMTEAFF.

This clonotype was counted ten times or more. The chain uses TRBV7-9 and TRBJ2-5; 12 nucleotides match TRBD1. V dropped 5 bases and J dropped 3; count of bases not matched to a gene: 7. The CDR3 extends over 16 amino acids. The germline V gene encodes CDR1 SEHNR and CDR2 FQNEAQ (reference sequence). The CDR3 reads CASSIRDRGLEETQYF. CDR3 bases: TGTGCCAGCAGCATCCGGGACAGGGGGCTGGAAGAGACCCAGTACTTC. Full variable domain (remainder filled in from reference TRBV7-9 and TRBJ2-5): DTGVSQNPRHKITKRGQNVTFRCDPISEHNRLYWYRQTLGQGPEFLTYFQNEAQLEKSRLLSDRFSAERPKGSFSTLEIQRTEQGDSAMYLCASSIRDRGLEETQYFGPGTRLLVL.

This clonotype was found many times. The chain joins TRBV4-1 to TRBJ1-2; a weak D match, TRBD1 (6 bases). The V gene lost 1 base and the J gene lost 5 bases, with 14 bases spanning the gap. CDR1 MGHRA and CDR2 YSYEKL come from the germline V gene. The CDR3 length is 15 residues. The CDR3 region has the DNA TGCGCCAGCAGCCAAGTTGCTCAGGGGATTTATGGCTACACCTTC. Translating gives CASSQVAQGIYGYTF.

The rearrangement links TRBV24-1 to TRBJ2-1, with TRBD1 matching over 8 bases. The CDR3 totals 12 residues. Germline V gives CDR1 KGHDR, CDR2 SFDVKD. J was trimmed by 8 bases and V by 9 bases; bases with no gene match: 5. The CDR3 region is CATGTGLYEQFF. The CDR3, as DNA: TGTGCCACCGGGACAGGTTTGTATGAGCAGTTCTTC.

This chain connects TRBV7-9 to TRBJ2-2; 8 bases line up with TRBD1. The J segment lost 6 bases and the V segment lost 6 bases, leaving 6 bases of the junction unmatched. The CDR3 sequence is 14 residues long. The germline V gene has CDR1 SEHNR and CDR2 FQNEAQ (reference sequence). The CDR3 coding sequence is TGTGCCAGCAGTCAGGGGGCACGGGCCGGGGAGCTGTTTTTT. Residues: CASSQGARAGELFF.

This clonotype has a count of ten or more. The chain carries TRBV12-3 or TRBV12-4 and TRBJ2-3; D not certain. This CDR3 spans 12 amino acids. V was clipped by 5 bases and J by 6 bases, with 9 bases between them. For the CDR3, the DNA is TGTGCCAGCAGTGCCCTTGAGGATACGCAGTATTTT. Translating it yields CASSALEDTQYF.

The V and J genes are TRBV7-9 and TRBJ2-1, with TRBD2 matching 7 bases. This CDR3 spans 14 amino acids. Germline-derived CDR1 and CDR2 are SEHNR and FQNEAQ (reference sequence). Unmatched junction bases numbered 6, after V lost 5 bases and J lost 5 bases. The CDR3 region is CASSPFLADNEQFF. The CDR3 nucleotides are TGTGCCAGCAGCCCCTTCCTAGCGGACAATGAGCAGTTCTTC.

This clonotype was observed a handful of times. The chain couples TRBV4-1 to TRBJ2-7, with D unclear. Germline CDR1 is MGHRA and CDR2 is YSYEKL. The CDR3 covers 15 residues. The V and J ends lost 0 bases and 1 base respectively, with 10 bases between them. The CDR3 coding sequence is TGCGCCAGCAGCCAAGATGACGCCCGATCCTACGAGCAGTACTTC. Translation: CASSQDDARSYEQYF.

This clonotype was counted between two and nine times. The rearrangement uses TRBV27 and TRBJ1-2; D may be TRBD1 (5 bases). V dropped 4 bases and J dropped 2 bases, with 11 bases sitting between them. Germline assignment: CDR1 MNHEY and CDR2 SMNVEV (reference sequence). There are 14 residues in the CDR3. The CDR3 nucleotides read TGTGCCAGCAGTTCCCAGGGACTCAACTATGGCTACACCTTC. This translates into CASSSQGLNYGYTF.

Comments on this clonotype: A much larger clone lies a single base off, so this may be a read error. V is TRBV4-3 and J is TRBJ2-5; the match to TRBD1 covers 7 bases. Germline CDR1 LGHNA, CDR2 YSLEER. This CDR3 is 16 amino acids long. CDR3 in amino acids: CASSQDLRGLLEAQYF. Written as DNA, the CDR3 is TGCGCCAGCAGCCAAGATTTAAGGGGGCTGTTAGAGGCCCAGTACTTC.

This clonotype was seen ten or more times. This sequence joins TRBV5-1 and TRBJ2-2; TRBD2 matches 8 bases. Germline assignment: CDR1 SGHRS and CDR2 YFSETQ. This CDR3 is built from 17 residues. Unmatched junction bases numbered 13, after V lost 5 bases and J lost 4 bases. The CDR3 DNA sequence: TGCGCCAGCAGGGACCTTGGCGGGAGGTCGAGCACCGGGGAGCTGTTTTTT. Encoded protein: CASRDLGGRSSTGELFF.

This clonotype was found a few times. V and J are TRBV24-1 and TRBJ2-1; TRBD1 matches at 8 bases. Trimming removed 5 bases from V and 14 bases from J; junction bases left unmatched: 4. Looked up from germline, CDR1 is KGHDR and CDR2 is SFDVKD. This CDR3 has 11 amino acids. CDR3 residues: CATSVQGDKFF. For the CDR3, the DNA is TGTGCCACCAGTGTACAGGGGGATAAGTTCTTC.

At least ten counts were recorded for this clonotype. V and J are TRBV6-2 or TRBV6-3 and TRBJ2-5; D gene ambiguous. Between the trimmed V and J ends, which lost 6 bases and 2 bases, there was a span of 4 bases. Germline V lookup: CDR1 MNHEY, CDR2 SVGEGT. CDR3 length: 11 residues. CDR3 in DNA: TGTGCCAGCAGCCTACAAGAGACCCAGTACTTC. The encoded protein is CASSLQETQYF.

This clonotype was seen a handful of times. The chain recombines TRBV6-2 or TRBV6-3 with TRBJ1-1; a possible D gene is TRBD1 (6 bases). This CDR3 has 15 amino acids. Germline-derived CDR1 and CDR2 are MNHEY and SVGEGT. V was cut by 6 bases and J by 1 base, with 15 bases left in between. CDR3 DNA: TGTGCCAGCAGCTCATATACAGGGAAGAACACTGAAGCTTTCTTT. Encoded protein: CASSSYTGKNTEAFF.

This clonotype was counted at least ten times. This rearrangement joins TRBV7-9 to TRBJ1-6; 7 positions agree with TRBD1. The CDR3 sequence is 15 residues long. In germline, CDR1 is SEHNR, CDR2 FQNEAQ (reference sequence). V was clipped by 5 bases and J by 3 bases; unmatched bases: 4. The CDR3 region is CASSGWDSYNSPLHF. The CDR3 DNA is TGTGCCAGCAGCGGATGGGACAGCTATAATTCACCCCTCCACTTT.

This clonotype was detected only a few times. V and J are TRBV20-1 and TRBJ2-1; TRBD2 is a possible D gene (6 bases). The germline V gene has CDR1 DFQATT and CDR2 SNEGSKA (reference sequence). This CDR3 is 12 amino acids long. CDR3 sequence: CRPLGGGNEQFF. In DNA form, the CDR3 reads TGCAGGCCCCTCGGGGGTGGGAATGAGCAGTTCTTC.

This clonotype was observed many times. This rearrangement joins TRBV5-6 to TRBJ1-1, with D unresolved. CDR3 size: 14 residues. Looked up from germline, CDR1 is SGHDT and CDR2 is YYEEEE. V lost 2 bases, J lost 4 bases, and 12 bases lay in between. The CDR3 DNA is TGTGCCAGCAGCTTCGCGCAATGGGGCACTGAAGCTTTCTTT. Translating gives CASSFAQWGTEAFF.

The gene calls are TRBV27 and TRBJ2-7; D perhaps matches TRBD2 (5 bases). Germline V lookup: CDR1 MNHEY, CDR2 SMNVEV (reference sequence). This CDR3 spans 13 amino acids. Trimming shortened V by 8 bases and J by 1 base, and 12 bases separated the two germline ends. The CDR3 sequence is CASGWVASYEQYF. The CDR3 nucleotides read TGTGCCAGCGGTTGGGTAGCGTCCTACGAGCAGTACTTC.

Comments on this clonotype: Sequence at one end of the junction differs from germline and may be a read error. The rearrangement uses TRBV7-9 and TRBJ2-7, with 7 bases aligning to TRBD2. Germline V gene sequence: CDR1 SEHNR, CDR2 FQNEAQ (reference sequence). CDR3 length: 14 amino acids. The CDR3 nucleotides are TGTGCCAGCAGCTTAGGCGGGAGCTCCCACGAGCAGTACTTC. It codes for CASSLGGSSHEQYF.